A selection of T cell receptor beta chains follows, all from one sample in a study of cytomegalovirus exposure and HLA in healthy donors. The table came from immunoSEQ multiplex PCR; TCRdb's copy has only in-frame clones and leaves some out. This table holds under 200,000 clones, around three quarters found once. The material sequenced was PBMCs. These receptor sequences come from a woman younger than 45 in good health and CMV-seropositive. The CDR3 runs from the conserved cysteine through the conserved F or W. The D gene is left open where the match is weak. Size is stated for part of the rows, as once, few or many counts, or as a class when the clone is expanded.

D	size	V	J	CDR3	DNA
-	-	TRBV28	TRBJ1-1	CASQMNTEAFF	TGTGCCAGCCAGATGAACACTGAAGCTTTCTTT
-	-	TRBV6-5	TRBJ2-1	CASSSPLADYNEQFF	TGTGCCAGCAGTAGTCCCTTGGCGGACTACAATGAGCAGTTCTTC
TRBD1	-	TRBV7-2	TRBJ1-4	CASSLRQGDEKLFF	TGTGCCAGCAGCCTCCGACAGGGGGATGAAAAACTGTTTTTT
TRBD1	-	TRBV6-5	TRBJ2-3	CASSYSGTGATDTQYF	TGTGCCAGCAGTTACTCGGGAACAGGGGCCACAGATACGCAGTATTTT
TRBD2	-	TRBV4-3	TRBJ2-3	CASSQRGAPADTQYF	TGCGCCAGCAGCCAGCGGGGGGCGCCAGCGGATACGCAGTATTTT
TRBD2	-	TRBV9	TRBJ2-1	CASSANSGRTYNEQFF	TGTGCCAGCAGCGCTAATAGCGGGAGGACCTACAATGAGCAGTTCTTC
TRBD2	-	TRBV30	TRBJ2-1	CACGGRVDEQFF	TGTGCCTGTGGCGGGAGGGTCGATGAGCAGTTCTTC
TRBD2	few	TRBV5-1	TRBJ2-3	CASSLANPSGVSTDTQYF	TGCGCCAGCAGCTTGGCGAACCCTAGCGGGGTTAGCACAGATACGCAGTATTTT
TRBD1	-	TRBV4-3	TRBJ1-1	CASSHPTGANTEAFF	TGCGCCAGCAGCCACCCGACAGGGGCGAACACTGAAGCTTTCTTT
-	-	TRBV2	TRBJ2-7	CASSEQGVLYEQYF	TGTGCCAGCAGTGAGCAGGGCGTTCTCTACGAGCAGTACTTC
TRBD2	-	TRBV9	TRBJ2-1	CASSVGGRAVHEQFF	TGTGCCAGCAGCGTTGGAGGGAGGGCCGTCCATGAGCAGTTCTTC
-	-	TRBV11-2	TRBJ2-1	CASSIGSLSDEQFF	TGTGCCAGCAGCATCGGGAGTCTTAGCGATGAGCAGTTCTTC
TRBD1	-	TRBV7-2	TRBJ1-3	CASRRGQSSGNTIYF	TGTGCCAGCAGGCGGGGACAGAGCTCTGGAAACACCATATATTTT
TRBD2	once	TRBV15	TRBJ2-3	CATSRVRGRTDTQYF	TGTGCCACCAGCAGAGTGCGGGGGAGGACAGATACGCAGTATTTT
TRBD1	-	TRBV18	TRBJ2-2	CASSPDRGDTGELFF	TGTGCCAGCTCACCTGACAGGGGGGACACCGGGGAGCTGTTTTTT
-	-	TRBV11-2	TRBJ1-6	CASSLGRVKGPLHF	TGTGCCAGCAGCTTAGGGCGGGTTAAGGGACCCCTCCACTTT
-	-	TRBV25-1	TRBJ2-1	CASTFMEGWGNEQFF	TGTGCCAGCACCTTCATGGAGGGTTGGGGAAATGAGCAGTTCTTC
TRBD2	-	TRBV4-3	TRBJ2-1	CASSQDILGTSGTPSSYNEQFF	TGCGCCAGCAGCCAAGATATACTAGGGACTAGCGGGACCCCCAGCTCCTACAATGAGCAGTTCTTC
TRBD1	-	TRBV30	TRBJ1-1	CAWSKSRVGGTVEAFF	TGTGCCTGGAGTAAATCCCGGGTTGGCGGGACAGTTGAAGCTTTCTTT
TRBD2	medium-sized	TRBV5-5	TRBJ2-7	CASSDLLAGASYEQYF	TGTGCCAGCAGCGACCTGCTAGCGGGAGCCTCCTACGAGCAGTACTTC
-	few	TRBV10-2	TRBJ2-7	CATGVHEQYF	TGCGCCACAGGTGTCCACGAGCAGTACTTC
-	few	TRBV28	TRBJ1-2	CASSTSYGYTF	TGTGCCAGCAGCACAAGCTATGGCTACACCTTC
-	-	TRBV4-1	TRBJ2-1	CASSQDERGQEFF	TGCGCCAGCAGCCAAGATGAAAGGGGACAAGAGTTCTTC
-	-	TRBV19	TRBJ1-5	CASSSGFINQPQHF	TGTGCCAGTAGCTCGGGGTTTATCAATCAGCCCCAGCATTTT
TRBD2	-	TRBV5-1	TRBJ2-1	CASSLLAGSYNEQFF	TGCGCCAGCAGCTTGTTAGCGGGTTCCTACAATGAGCAGTTCTTC
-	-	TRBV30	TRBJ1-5	CAWSQGHQPQHF	TGTGCCTGGAGCCAGGGGCATCAGCCCCAGCATTTT
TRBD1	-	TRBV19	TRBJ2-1	CASTWTGESQKQFF	TGTGCCAGTACGTGGACAGGAGAAAGCCAAAAGCAGTTCTTC